This T cell receptor (beta chain) was obtained from a study of blood T cell repertoires in COVID-19. The germline V gene has CDR1 SSHAT and CDR2 FNYEAQ (reference sequence). The CDR3 covers 13 residues. V was pared by 4 bases and J by 5 bases, with 3 bases of the junction left unmatched. Followed longitudinally, the Seattle patients had been enrolled during active infection. Some clones are missing from TCRdb's copy, which holds only in-frame ones; the method was immunoSEQ multiplex PCR. The sample has a few hundred thousand clones; about 88% are singletons. This clonotype originated in a woman aged 55-70 years with COVID-19, enrolled during active disease. Sequenced: peripheral blood. The V gene is TRBV7-7, the J gene TRBJ1-1; TRBD1 aligns across 8 bases. CDR3 nucleotides: TGTGCCAGCAGCTCCAACAGGGGGACTGAAGCTTTCTTT. Its protein is CASSSNRGTEAFF.